This TCR beta chain was documented in a study of radiation and T cells in renal cell carcinoma. Findings and limits, study-wide: No pretreatment tumor biopsies were available for baseline clonotypes. Top tumor clonotypes rose in blood 2 weeks post-radiation, then contracted.

Regarding time point: baseline pretreatment blood. Treatment: 15 Gy SBRT to primary tumor, nephrectomy 4 weeks later. Clear cell pathology was present in this patient's renal cell carcinoma. As concerns this clone: The antigen remains unidentified.

TCRdb's table, derived via immunoSEQ multiplex PCR, lists solely in-frame clones and lacks some. The profile shows about 95,000 clones, around nine tenths of them singletons. Sequenced here: blood, sampled from a patient whose treatment included radiotherapy and nephrectomy. The sequence derives from a man aged 45-60 years with renal cell carcinoma.

This CDR3 is CASSLSSRADEKLFF. The CDR3 DNA reads TGTGCCAGCAGCTTGTCGTCCAGAGCCGATGAAAAACTGTTTTTT. The chain recombines TRBV5-4 with TRBJ1-4; D call uncertain. V was trimmed by 1 base and J by 6 bases, leaving 13 bases between them. The length of the CDR3 is 15 residues. Germline-derived CDR1 and CDR2 are SGHNT and YYREEE (reference sequence). The full variable domain, with the rest looked up from reference TRBV5-4 and TRBJ1-4, is ETGVTQSPTHLIKTRGQQVTLRCSSQSGHNTVSWYQQALGQGPQFIFQYYREEENGRGNFPPRFSGLQFPNYSSELNVNALELDDSALYLCASSLSSRADEKLFFGSGTQLSVL.